These 4 T cell receptor beta chains originate from one sample sequenced in a study of T cells in Graves' hyperthyroidism and ophthalmopathy. Amplified TCR beta CDR3 regions derived from RNA transcripts. The HTBI primer set was used in a first-round RT-PCR of the TCR CDR3. Using its own MiXCR run on the multiplex PCR reads, TCRdb lists one record per CDR3 protein. The sample yields roughly 600,000 distinct CDR3 sequences, roughly 14% seen once. Sequenced material: blood. Receptor source: a woman in her fifties or sixties with Graves' ophthalmopathy.

This clonotype appeared a few times. The rearrangement links TRBV18 to TRBJ2-4; TRBD1 matches at 7 bases. CDR3 size: 17 residues. Germline V gives CDR1 KGHSH, CDR2 LQKENI. The V and J ends lost 0 bases and 1 base, in that order; junction bases with no gene match: 6. The DNA of the CDR3 is TGTGCCAGCTCACCACCTACAGGGGCTGTTGCCAAAAACATTCAGTACTTC. This translates into CASSPPTGAVAKNIQYF.

There are many counts of this clonotype. The rearrangement uses TRBV12-3 or TRBV12-4 and TRBJ1-2, with 8 bases identical to TRBD1. Trimming at V came to 3 bases and at J to 4 bases, leaving 7 bases not matched to a gene. The CDR3 is made up of 15 amino acids. CDR3 in DNA: TGTGCCAGCAGTTTCGACAGGGGCGTCACCTATGGCTACACCTTC. Translated, it gives CASSFDRGVTYGYTF.

This clonotype was seen a handful of times. The chain joins TRBV28 to TRBJ1-5, with D perhaps matching TRBD1 (5 bases). Germline values: CDR1 MDHEN, CDR2 SYDVKM. V lost 8 bases, J lost 5 bases, and 13 bases lay in between. The CDR3 is 13 residues long. The CDR3 loop is CASRQTGDQPQHF. The CDR3 DNA reads as TGTGCCAGCCGTCAGACGGGGGATCAGCCCCAGCATTTT.

This clonotype was counted many times. The chain recombines TRBV12-3 or TRBV12-4 with TRBJ2-1, with D maybe TRBD2 (6 bases). This CDR3 comprises 13 residues. Trimming cost V 5 bases and J 5 bases, with 10 bases left between them. The CDR3 nucleotides are TGTGCCAGCAGTCGGGGACTCCACAATGAGCAGTTCTTC. Its translation: CASSRGLHNEQFF.